This T cell receptor (beta chain) was captured in a study of blood T cell repertoires in COVID-19. Background on the study: Whether acute or convalescent, the COVID-19 samples came from the United States, Italy and Spain.

The authors' processing: The assay estimated nucleated cells by amplifying reference gene primers. The data were produced by immunoSEQ multiplex PCR, yet TCRdb's version contains in-frame clones alone and is incomplete. V, J and clone size are those of that table, while D and trimming were read from the DNA. The data show a few hundred thousand clones, with 70% to 90% seen just once and 10% to 15% held by the top ten. The V end lost 3 bases, the J end lost 4 bases, and 13 bases lay between the germline ends. Germline values: CDR1 DFQATT, CDR2 SNEGSKA (reference sequence). The CDR3 has 14 amino acids.

The sample taken for sequencing was peripheral blood. The TCR was taken from a human donor in a cohort sampled during active COVID-19. The chain combines TRBV20-1 with TRBJ2-1, with D perhaps given as TRBD1 or TRBD2 (5 bases each). The CDR3 sequence: CSASEGKGYNEQFF. For the CDR3, the DNA is TGCAGTGCTAGTGAGGGAAAGGGGTACAATGAGCAGTTCTTC.